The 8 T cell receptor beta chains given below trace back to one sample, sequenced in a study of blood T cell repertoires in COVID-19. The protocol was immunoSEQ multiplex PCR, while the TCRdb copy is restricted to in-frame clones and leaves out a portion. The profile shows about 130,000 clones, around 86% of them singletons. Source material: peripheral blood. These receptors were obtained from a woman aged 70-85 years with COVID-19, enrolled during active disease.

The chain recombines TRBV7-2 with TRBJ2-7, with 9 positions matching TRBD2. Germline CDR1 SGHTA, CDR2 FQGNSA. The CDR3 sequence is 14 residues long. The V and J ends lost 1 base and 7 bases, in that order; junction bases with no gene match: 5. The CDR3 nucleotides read TGTGCCAGCAGCTTAGAGGCGCTAGCGGGGGAGCAGTACTTC. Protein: CASSLEALAGEQYF.

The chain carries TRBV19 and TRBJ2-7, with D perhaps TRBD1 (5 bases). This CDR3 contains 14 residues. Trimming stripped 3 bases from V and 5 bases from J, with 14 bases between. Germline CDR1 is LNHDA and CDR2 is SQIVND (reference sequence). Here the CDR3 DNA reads TGTGCCAGTAGTATTTTTCCAGGGTCTCACGAGCAGTACTTC. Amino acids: CASSIFPGSHEQYF.

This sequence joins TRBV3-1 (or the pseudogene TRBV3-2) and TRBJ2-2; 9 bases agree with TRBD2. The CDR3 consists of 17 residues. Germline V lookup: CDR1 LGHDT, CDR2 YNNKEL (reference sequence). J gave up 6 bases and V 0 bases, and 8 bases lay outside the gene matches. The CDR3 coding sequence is TGTGCCAGCAGCCAAGATCAGTTCGCGGGGGGGCCCGGGGAGCTGTTTTTT. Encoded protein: CASSQDQFAGGPGELFF.

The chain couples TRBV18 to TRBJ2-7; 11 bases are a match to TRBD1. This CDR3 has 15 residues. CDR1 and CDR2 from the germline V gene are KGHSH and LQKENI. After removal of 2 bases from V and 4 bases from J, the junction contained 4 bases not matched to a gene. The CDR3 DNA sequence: TGTGCCAGCTCACCAGCGGACAGGGGGCCGTACGAGCAGTACTTC. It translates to CASSPADRGPYEQYF.

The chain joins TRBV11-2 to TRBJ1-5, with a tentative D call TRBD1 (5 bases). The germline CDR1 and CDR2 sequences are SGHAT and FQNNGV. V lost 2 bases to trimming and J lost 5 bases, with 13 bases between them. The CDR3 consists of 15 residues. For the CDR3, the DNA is TGTGCCAGCAGCTTACGTCCGGACATGTATCAGCCCCAGCATTTT. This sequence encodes CASSLRPDMYQPQHF.

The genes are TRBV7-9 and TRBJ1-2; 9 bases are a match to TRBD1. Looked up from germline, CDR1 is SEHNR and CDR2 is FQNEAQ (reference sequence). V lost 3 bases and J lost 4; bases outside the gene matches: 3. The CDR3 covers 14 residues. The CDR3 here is CASSFRDRAYGYTF. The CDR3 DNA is TGTGCCAGCAGCTTCCGGGACAGGGCCTATGGCTACACCTTC. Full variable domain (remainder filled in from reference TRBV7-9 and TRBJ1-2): DTGVSQNPRHKITKRGQNVTFRCDPISEHNRLYWYRQTLGQGPEFLTYFQNEAQLEKSRLLSDRFSAERPKGSFSTLEIQRTEQGDSAMYLCASSFRDRAYGYTFGSGTRLTVV.

DNA of the CDR3: TGTGCCAGCAGCCAAGGGACAGGGGACATTCAGTACTTC. As protein: CASSQGTGDIQYF. The chain joins TRBV14 to TRBJ2-4, with TRBD1 matching 9 bases. V shed 1 base, J shed 8 bases, and the junction held 0 bases outside the gene matches. This CDR3 region has 13 residues. The germline V gene has CDR1 SGHDN and CDR2 FVKESK.

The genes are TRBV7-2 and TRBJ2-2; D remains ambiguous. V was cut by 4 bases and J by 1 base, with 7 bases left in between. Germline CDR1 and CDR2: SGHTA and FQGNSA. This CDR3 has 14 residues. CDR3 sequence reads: CASSSRKNTGELFF. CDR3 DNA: TGTGCCAGCAGCTCTAGAAAGAACACCGGGGAGCTGTTTTTT.